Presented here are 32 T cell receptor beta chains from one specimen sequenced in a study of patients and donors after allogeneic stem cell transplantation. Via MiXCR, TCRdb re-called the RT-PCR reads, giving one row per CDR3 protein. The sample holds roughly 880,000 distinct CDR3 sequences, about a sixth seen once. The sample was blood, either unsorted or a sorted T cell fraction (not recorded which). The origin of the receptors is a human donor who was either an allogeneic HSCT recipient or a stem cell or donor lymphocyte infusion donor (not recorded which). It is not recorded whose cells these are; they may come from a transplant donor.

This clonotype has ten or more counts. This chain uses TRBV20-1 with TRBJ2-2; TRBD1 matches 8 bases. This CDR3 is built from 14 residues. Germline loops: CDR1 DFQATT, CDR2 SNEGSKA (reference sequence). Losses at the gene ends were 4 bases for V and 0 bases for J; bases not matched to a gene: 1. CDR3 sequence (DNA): TGCAGTGCTAACAGGGGGACGAACACCGGGGAGCTGTTTTTT. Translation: CSANRGTNTGELFF.

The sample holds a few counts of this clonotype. The CDR3 DNA reads as TGCAGTGCTAGAGTCCAGGTCTCCTACGAGCAGTACTTC. Its translation is CSARVQVSYEQYF. The J gene is TRBJ2-7, the V gene TRBV20-1; no firm D call. The V end was cut by 1 base, the J end by 0 bases, with 7 bases between. Germline CDR1 and CDR2: DFQATT and SNEGSKA (reference sequence). This CDR3 comprises 13 residues.

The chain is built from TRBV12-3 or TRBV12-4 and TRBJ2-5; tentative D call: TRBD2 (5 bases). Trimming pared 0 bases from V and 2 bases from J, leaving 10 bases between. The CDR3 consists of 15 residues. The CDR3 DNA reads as TGTGCCAGCAGTTTAGCTTCGGGGAGTCAAGAGACCCAGTACTTC. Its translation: CASSLASGSQETQYF.

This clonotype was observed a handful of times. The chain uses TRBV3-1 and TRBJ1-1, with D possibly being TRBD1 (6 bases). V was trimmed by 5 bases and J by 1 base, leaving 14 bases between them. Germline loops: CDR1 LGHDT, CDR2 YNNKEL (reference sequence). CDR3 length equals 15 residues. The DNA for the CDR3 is TGTGCCAGCAGCGGTTACAGGGCAGGGAACACTGAAGCTTTCTTT. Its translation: CASSGYRAGNTEAFF. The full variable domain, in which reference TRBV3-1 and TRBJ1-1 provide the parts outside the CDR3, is DTAVSQTPKYLVTQMGNDKSIKCEQNLGHDTMYWYKQDSKKFLKIMFSYNNKELIINETVPNRFSPKSPDKAHLNLHINSLELGDSAVYFCASSGYRAGNTEAFFGQGTRLTVV.

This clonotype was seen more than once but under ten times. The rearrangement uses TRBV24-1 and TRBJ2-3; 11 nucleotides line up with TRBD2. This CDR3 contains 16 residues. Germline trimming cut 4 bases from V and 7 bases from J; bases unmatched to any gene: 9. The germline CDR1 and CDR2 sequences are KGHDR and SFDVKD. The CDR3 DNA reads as TGTGCCACCAGTGACGCTAGCGGGGGGACCACTTATACGCAGTATTTT. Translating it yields CATSDASGGTTYTQYF.

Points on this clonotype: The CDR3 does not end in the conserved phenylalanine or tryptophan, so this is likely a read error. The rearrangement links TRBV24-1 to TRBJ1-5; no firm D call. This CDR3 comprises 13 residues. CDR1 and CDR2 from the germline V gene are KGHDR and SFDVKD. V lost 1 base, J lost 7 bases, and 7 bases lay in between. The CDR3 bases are TGTGCCACCAGTGATTTAGCTGGGCAGCCCCAGCATTCT. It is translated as CATSDLAGQPQHS.

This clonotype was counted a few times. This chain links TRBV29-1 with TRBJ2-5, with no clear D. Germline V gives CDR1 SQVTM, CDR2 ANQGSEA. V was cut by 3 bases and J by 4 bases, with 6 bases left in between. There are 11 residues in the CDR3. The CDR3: CSVDGPETQYF. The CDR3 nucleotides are TGCAGCGTTGATGGGCCAGAGACCCAGTACTTC.

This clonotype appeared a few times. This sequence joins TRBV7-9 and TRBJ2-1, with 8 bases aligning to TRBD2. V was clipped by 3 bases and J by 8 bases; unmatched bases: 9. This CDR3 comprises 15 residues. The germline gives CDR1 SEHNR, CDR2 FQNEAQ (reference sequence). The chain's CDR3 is CASSFYPGGKDEQFF. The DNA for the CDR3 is TGTGCCAGCAGCTTCTATCCGGGGGGGAAGGATGAGCAGTTCTTC.

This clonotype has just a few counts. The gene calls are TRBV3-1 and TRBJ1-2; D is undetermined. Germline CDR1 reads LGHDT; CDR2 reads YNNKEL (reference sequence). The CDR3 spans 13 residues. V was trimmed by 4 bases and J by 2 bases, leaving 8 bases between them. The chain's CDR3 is CASSPAKNYGYTF. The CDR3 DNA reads TGTGCCAGCAGCCCTGCGAAAAACTATGGCTACACCTTC.

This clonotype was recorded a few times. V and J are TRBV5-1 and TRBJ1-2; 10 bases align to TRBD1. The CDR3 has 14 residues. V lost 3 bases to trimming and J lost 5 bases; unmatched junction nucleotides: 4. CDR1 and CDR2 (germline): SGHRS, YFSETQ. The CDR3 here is CASSSDRGRYGYTF. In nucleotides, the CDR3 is TGCGCCAGCAGCTCGGACAGGGGGAGGTATGGCTACACCTTC.

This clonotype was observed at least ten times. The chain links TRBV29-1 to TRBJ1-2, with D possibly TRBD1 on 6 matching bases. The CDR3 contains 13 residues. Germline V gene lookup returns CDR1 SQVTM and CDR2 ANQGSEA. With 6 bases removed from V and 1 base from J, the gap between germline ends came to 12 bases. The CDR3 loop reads CSVHDRFNYGYTF. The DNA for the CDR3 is TGCAGCGTCCATGACAGGTTTAACTATGGCTACACCTTC.

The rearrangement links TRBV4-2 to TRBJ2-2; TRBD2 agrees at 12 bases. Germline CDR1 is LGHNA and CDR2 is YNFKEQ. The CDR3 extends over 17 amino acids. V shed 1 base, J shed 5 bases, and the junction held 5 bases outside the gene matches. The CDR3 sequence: CASSQATSGGPTGELFF. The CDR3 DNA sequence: TGTGCCAGCAGCCAAGCGACTAGCGGGGGACCGACCGGGGAGCTGTTTTTT.

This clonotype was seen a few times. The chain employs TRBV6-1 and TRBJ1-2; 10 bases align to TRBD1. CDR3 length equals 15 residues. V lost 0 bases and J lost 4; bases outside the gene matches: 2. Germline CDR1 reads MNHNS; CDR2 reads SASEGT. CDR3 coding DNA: TGTGCCAGCAGTGAAGCCCGGACAGGGGGCTATGGCTACACCTTC. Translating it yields CASSEARTGGYGYTF.

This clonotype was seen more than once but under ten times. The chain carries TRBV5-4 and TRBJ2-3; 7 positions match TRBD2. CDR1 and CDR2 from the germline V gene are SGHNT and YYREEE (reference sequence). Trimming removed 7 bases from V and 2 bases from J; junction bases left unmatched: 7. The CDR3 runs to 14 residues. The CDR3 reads CASQTSQLTDTQYF. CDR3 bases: TGTGCCAGCCAGACTAGCCAACTCACAGATACGCAGTATTTT. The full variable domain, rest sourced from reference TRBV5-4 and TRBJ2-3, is ETGVTQSPTHLIKTRGQQVTLRCSSQSGHNTVSWYQQALGQGPQFIFQYYREEENGRGNFPPRFSGLQFPNYSSELNVNALELDDSALYLCASQTSQLTDTQYFGPGTRLTVL.

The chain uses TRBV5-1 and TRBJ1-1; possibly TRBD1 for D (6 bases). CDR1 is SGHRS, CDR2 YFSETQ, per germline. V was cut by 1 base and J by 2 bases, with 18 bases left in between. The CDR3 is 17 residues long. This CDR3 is CASSLFDRPRPNTEAFF. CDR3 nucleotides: TGCGCCAGCAGCTTGTTCGACAGGCCTCGCCCCAACACTGAAGCTTTCTTT.

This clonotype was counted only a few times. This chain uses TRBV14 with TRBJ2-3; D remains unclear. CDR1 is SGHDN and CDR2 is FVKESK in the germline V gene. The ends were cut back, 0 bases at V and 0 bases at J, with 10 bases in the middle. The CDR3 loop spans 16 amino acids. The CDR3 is CASSQDGPASTDTQYF. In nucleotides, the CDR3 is TGTGCCAGCAGCCAAGATGGACCGGCTAGCACAGATACGCAGTATTTT.

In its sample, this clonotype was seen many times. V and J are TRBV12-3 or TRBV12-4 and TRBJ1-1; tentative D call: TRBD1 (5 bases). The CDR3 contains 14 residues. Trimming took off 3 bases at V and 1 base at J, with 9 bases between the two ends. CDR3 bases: TGTGCCAGCAGTTTTAACACAGGGAACACTGAAGCTTTCTTT. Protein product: CASSFNTGNTEAFF.

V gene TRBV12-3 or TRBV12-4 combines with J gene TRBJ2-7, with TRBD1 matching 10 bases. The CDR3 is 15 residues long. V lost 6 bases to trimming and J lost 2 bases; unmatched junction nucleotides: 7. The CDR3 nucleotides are TGTGCCAGCAGCGAGCCCGGGACAGGGGCCTACGAGCAGTACTTC. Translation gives CASSEPGTGAYEQYF.

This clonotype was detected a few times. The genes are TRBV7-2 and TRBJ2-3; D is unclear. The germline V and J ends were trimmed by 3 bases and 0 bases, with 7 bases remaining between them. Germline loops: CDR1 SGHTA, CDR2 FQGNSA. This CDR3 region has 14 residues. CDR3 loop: CASSFRSSTDTQYF. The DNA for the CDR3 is TGTGCCAGCAGCTTCCGCTCTAGCACAGATACGCAGTATTTT.

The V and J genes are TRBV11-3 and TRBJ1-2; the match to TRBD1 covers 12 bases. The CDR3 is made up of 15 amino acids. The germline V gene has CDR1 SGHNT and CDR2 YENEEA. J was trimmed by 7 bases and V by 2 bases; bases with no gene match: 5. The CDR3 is CASSLQGQGAGGYTF. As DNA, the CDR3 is TGTGCCAGCAGCTTACAGGGACAGGGGGCTGGTGGCTACACCTTC.

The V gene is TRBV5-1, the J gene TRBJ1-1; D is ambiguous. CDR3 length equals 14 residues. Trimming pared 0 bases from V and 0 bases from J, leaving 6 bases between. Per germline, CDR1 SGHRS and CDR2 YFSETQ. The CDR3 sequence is CASSLATVNTEAFF. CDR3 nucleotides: TGCGCCAGCAGCTTGGCTACAGTGAACACTGAAGCTTTCTTT.

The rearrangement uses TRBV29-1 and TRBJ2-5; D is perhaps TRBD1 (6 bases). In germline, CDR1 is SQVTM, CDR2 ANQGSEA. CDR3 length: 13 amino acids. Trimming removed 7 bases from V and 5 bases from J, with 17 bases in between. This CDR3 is CSAARDIRETQYF. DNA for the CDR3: TGCAGCGCTGCGAGGGACATTCGGGAGACCCAGTACTTC.

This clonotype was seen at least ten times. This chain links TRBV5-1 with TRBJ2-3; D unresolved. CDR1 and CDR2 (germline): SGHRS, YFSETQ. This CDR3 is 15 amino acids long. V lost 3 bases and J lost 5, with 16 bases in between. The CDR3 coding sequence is TGCGCCAGCAGCTCCTGGGCTAGAATGGGAGATACGCAGTATTTT. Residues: CASSSWARMGDTQYF.

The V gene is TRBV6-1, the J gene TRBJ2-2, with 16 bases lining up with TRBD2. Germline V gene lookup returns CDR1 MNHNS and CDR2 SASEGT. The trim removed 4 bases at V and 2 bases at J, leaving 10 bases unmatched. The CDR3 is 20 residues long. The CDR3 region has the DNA TGTGCCAGCAGTGGCACCTCGGGACTAGCGGGGGGGCTAAACACCGGGGAGCTGTTTTTT. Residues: CASSGTSGLAGGLNTGELFF.

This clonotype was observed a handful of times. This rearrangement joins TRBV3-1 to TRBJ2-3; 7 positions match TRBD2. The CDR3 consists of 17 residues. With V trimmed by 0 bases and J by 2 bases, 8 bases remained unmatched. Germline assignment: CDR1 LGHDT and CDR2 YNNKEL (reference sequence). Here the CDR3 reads CASSQDMSSGSTDTQYF. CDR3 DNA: TGTGCCAGCAGCCAAGATATGTCTAGCGGTTCCACAGATACGCAGTATTTT.

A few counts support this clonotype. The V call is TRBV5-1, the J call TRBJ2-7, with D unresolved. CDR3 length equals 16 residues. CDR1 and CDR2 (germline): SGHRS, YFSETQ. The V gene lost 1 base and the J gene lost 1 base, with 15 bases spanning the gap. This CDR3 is CASSLNEAAGSYEQYF. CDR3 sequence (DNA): TGCGCCAGCAGCTTGAACGAGGCGGCAGGTTCCTACGAGCAGTACTTC. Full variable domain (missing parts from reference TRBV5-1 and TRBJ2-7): KAGVTQTPRYLIKTRGQQVTLSCSPISGHRSVSWYQQTPGQGLQFLFEYFSETQRNKGNFPGRFSGRQFSNSRSEMNVSTLELGDSALYLCASSLNEAAGSYEQYFGPGTRLTVT.

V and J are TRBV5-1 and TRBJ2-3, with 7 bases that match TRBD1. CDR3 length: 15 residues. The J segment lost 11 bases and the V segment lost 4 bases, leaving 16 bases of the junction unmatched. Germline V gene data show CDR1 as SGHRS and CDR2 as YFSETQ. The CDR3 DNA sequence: TGCGCCAGCAGCCTACTGACCCCGACAGGGCAGAAGCAGTATTTT. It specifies CASSLLTPTGQKQYF.

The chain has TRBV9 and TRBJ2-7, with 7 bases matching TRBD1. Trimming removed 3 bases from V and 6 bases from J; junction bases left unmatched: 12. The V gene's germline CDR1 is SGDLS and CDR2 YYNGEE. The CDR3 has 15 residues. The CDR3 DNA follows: TGTGCCAGCAGCGAGCAGGACAGGTTAGGCGGCGAGCAGTACTTC. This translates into CASSEQDRLGGEQYF.

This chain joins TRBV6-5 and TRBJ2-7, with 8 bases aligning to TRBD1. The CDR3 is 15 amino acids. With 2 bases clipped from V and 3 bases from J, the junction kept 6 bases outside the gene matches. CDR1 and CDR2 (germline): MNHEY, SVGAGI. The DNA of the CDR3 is TGTGCCAGCAGTTACCCTGCACAGGGGGACTACGAGCAGTACTTC. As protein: CASSYPAQGDYEQYF.

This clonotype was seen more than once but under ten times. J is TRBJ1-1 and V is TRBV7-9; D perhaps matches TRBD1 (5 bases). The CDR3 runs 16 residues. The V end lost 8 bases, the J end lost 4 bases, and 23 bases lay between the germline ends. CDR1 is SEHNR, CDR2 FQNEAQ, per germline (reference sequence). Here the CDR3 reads CASRPQGSRRGTEAFF. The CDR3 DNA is TGTGCCAGCCGACCCCAGGGAAGTCGGAGGGGCACTGAAGCTTTCTTT.

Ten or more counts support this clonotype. This chain's CDR3 is CSAYPTSGSYNEQFF. The CDR3 DNA reads as TGCAGTGCTTACCCTACTAGCGGCTCCTACAATGAGCAGTTCTTC. The rearrangement uses TRBV20-1 and TRBJ2-1, with 8 bases matching TRBD2. Germline CDR1 reads DFQATT; CDR2 reads SNEGSKA (reference sequence). The CDR3 covers 15 residues. J gave up 0 bases and V 5 bases, and 6 bases lay outside the gene matches.

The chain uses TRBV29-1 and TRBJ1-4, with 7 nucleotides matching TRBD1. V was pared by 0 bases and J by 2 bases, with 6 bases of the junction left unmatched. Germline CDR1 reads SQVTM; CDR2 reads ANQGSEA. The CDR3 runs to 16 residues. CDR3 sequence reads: CSVEDLWTGTNEKLFF. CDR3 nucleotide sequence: TGCAGCGTTGAAGATCTTTGGACAGGCACTAATGAAAAACTGTTTTTT.